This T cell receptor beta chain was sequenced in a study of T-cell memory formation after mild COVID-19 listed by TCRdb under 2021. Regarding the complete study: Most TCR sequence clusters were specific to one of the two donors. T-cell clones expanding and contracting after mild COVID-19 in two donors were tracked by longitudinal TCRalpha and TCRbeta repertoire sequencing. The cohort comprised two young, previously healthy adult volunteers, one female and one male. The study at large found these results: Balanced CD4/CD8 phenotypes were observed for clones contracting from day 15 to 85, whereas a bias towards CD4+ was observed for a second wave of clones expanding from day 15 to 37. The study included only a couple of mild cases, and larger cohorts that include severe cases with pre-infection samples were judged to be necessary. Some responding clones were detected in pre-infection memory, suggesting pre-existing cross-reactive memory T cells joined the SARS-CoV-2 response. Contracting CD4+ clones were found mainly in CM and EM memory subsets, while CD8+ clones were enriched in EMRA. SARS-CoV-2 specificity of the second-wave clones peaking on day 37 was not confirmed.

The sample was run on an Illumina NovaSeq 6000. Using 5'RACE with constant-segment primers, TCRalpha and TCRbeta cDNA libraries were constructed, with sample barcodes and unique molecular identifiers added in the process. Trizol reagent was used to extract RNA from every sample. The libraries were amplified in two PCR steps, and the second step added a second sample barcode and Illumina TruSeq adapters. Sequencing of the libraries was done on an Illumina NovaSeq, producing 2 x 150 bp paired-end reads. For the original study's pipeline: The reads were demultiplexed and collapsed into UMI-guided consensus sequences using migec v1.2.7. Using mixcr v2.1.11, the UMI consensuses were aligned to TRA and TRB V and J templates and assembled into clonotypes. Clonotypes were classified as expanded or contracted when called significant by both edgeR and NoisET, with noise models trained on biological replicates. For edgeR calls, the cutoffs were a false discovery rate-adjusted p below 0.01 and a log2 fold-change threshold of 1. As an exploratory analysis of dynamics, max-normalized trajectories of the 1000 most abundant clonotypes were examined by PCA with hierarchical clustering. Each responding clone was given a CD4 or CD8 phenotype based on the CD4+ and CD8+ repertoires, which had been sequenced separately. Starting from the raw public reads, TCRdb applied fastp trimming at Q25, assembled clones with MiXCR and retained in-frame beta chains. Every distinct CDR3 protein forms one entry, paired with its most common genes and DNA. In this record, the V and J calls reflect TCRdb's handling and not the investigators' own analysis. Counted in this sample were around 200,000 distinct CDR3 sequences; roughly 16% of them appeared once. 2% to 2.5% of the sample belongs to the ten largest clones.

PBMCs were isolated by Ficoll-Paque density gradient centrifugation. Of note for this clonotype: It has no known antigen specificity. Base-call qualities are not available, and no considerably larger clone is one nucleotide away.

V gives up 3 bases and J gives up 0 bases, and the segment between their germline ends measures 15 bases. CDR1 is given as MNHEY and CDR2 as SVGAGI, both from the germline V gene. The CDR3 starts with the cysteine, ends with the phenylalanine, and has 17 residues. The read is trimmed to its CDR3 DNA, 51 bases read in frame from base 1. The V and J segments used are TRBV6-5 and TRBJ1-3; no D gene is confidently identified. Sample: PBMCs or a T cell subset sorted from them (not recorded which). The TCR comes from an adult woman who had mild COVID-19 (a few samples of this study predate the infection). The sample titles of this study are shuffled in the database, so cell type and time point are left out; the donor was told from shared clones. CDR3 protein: CASSYSGYQDSGNTIYF. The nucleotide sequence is TGTGCCAGCAGTTATTCGGGTTATCAGGACTCTGGAAACACCATATATTTT.